These 12 T cell receptor beta chains came from one sample sequenced in a study of T cells in Graves' hyperthyroidism and ophthalmopathy. The CDR3 regions of TCR beta were amplified from RNA transcripts. The study used the HTBI primer set for a first-round RT-PCR of the TCR CDR3. TCRdb redid the calling of the multiplex PCR reads with MiXCR, one entry per CDR3 protein. The sample lists hundreds of thousands of distinct CDR3 sequences, less than 20% occurring once. Sequencing was performed on blood. These receptor sequences come from a man aged 35 to 55 with Graves' ophthalmopathy.

This clonotype has ten or more counts. The DNA for the CDR3 is TGCAGTGCTTATCTAGCGGGGGGACGTCTCGGGGAGCAGTTCTTC. The encoded protein is CSAYLAGGRLGEQFF. J is TRBJ2-1 and V is TRBV20-1; 11 positions match TRBD2. CDR3 length: 15 residues. In germline, CDR1 is DFQATT, CDR2 SNEGSKA (reference sequence). The V and J ends lost 5 bases and 10 bases, in that order; junction bases with no gene match: 13.

This chain links TRBV9 with TRBJ2-7; TRBD1 aligns across 10 bases. CDR3 length: 15 residues. J lost 5 bases, V lost 4 bases, and 9 bases had no gene match. Germline values: CDR1 SGDLS, CDR2 YYNGEE. CDR3 region: CASSSLTGGWDEQYF. The CDR3 DNA follows: TGTGCCAGCAGCTCTTTGACAGGGGGCTGGGACGAGCAGTACTTC.

The chain is built from TRBV2 and TRBJ2-7, with TRBD2 matching 10 bases. V shed 0 bases and J 6 bases; nucleotides not matched to a gene: 11. The V gene's germline CDR1 is SNHLY and CDR2 FYNNEI. The CDR3 extends over 17 amino acids. In nucleotides, the CDR3 is TGTGCCAGCAGTGAAGCGCGGCTAGCGGGAGTTCTCTCCGAGCAGTACTTC. It specifies CASSEARLAGVLSEQYF. Full variable domain (rest looked up from reference TRBV2 and TRBJ2-7): EPEVTQTPSHQVTQMGQEVILRCVPISNHLYFYWYRQILGQKVEFLVSFYNNEISEKSEIFDDQFSVERPDGSNFTLKIRSTKLEDSAMYFCASSEARLAGVLSEQYFGPGTRLTVT.

V and J are TRBV6-5 and TRBJ1-2; TRBD1 might be the D (5 bases). Trimming cost V 5 bases and J 8 bases, with 27 bases left between them. The CDR3 runs 17 residues. Germline assignment: CDR1 MNHEY and CDR2 SVGAGI. CDR3 sequence reads: CASSNDLTGTALGGYTF. Here the CDR3 DNA reads TGTGCCAGCAGTAACGATTTAACCGGGACGGCCTTGGGAGGCTACACCTTC.

In its sample, this clonotype was seen a few times. The J gene is TRBJ2-3, the V gene TRBV5-5; D is ambiguous. Germline lookup yields CDR1 SGHKS and CDR2 YYEKEE (reference sequence). This CDR3 has 14 amino acids. Trimming pared 2 bases from V and 8 bases from J, leaving 15 bases between. The CDR3 protein is CASSFQPELPTQYF. CDR3 nucleotide sequence: TGTGCCAGCAGCTTCCAGCCTGAACTTCCTACGCAGTATTTT. The full variable domain, completed using reference TRBV5-5 and TRBJ2-3, is DAGVTQSPTHLIKTRGQQVTLRCSPISGHKSVSWYQQVLGQGPQFIFQYYEKEERGRGNFPDRFSARQFPNYSSELNVNALLLGDSALYLCASSFQPELPTQYFGPGTRLTVL.

This clonotype was counted only a few times. The chain is built from TRBV27 and TRBJ1-1; D ambiguous. V lost 2 bases, J lost 5 bases, and 12 bases lay in between. The CDR3 length is 14 residues. Germline values: CDR1 MNHEY, CDR2 SMNVEV (reference sequence). CDR3 coding DNA: TGTGCCAGCAGTTTACGTGCCGGGCTTACTGAAGCTTTCTTT. Translated, it gives CASSLRAGLTEAFF.

The gene calls are TRBV7-3 and TRBJ1-1; possibly TRBD1 for D (5 bases). Trimming stripped 5 bases from V and 5 bases from J, with 12 bases between. Germline CDR1 reads SGHTA; CDR2 reads FQGTGA. This CDR3 is 13 amino acids long. The CDR3 region is CASSPARQTEAFF. In nucleotides, the CDR3 is TGTGCCAGCAGCCCGGCCCGACAGACTGAAGCTTTCTTT.

V and J are TRBV15 and TRBJ1-2; 8 nucleotides line up with TRBD1. Germline V CDR1 and CDR2: LNHNV, YYDKDF (reference sequence). J was trimmed by 5 bases and V by 0 bases; bases with no gene match: 5. CDR3 size: 15 residues. The CDR3 loop reads CATSRDGTGNYGYTF. CDR3 coding DNA: TGTGCCACCAGCAGAGATGGGACAGGAAATTATGGCTACACCTTC. The variable domain in full, completed from reference TRBV15 and TRBJ1-2, reads DAMVIQNPRYQVTQFGKPVTLSCSQTLNHNVMYWYQQKSSQAPKLLFHYYDKDFNNEADTPDNFQSRRPNTSFCFLDIRSPGLGDTAMYLCATSRDGTGNYGYTFGSGTRLTVV.

J is TRBJ1-1 and V is TRBV6-1; D is ambiguous. The V end was cut by 5 bases, the J end by 3 bases, with 13 bases between. CDR1 is MNHNS, CDR2 SASEGT, per germline. The CDR3 is made up of 14 amino acids. The CDR3 spells CASSRQAWDTEAFF. The CDR3 region has the DNA TGTGCCAGCAGTCGTCAGGCCTGGGACACTGAAGCTTTCTTT.

In its sample, this clonotype was seen a few times. This chain links TRBV3-1 with TRBJ2-2; D gene unclear. This CDR3 is 14 amino acids long. Germline assignment: CDR1 LGHDT and CDR2 YNNKEL (reference sequence). V was clipped by 4 bases and J by 1 base, with 7 bases between them. In DNA form, the CDR3 reads TGTGCCAGCAGCCCCATCCTGAACACCGGGGAGCTGTTTTTT. Residues: CASSPILNTGELFF.

The sample holds many counts of this clonotype. CDR3 protein: CASSPAGAYEQYF. Written as DNA, the CDR3 is TGTGCCAGCAGCCCAGCGGGAGCGTACGAGCAGTACTTC. The J gene is TRBJ2-7, the V gene TRBV2; TRBD2 matches 8 bases. CDR1 SNHLY and CDR2 FYNNEI come from the germline V gene. CDR3 length: 13 residues. J was trimmed by 4 bases and V by 6 bases; bases with no gene match: 5.

At least ten counts were recorded for this clonotype. This chain uses TRBV13 with TRBJ2-3; a possible D gene is TRBD1 (6 bases). The CDR3 is 14 residues long. V was shortened by 6 bases and J by 0 bases, with 10 bases between the two germline ends. From germline, CDR1 is PRHDT and CDR2 FYEKMQ (reference sequence). The chain's CDR3 is CASSWGQSTDTQYF. CDR3 in DNA: TGTGCCAGCAGTTGGGGGCAAAGCACAGATACGCAGTATTTT.